Presented here are 31 T cell receptor beta chains from one specimen sequenced in a study of T cell repertoires in cytomegalovirus infection. TCRdb reprocessed the reads with MiXCR, giving one entry per CDR3 protein. The repertoire consists of 150,000 or so distinct CDR3 sequences, with roughly a quarter occurring once and the leading ten covering 10% to 11%. What was sequenced was PBMCs. The receptor source for this set is a human donor in good health (CMV status not recorded). Some clones in this sample may be carry-over from other donors' samples.

V gene TRBV28 combines with J gene TRBJ2-4; D is unclear. There are 18 residues in the CDR3. Germline V gene sequence: CDR1 MDHEN, CDR2 SYDVKM. V lost 0 bases and J lost 1, with 16 bases in between. This CDR3 reads CASSLWSDGFRAKNIQYF. CDR3 nucleotides: TGTGCCAGCAGTTTATGGTCGGATGGTTTTCGGGCCAAAAACATTCAGTACTTC. Looking up the rest from reference TRBV28 and TRBJ2-4 gives the full variable domain: DVKVTQSSRYLVKRTGEKVFLECVQDMDHENMFWYRQDPGLGLRLIYFSYDVKMKEKGDIPEGYSVSREKKERFSLILESASTNQTSMYLCASSLWSDGFRAKNIQYFGAGTRLSVL.

This chain joins TRBV14 and TRBJ2-3; TRBD2 might be the D (6 bases). The germline V gene has CDR1 SGHDN and CDR2 FVKESK. Trimming cost V 0 bases and J 3 bases, with 13 bases left between them. CDR3 length equals 16 residues. This CDR3 reads CASSQDIAGRTDTQYF. The CDR3 DNA follows: TGTGCCAGCAGCCAAGATATCGCAGGGAGGACAGATACGCAGTATTTT. The full variable domain, its missing parts supplied by reference TRBV14 and TRBJ2-3, is EAGVTQFPSHSVIEKGQTVTLRCDPISGHDNLYWYRRVMGKEIKFLLHFVKESKQDESGMPNNRFLAERTGGTYSTLKVQPAELEDSGVYFCASSQDIAGRTDTQYFGPGTRLTVL.

This clonotype was observed a handful of times. DNA for the CDR3: TGCAGTGCTAGAGATCCGACAGGGACGAGCAATCAGCCCCAGCATTTT. It translates to CSARDPTGTSNQPQHF. This sequence joins TRBV20-1 and TRBJ1-5; 7 nucleotides align to TRBD1. CDR3 length: 16 residues. Trimming took 0 bases from V and 1 from J; bases not matched to a gene: 6. Germline V lookup: CDR1 DFQATT, CDR2 SNEGSKA (reference sequence).

The chain joins TRBV28 to TRBJ2-2; the match to TRBD1 covers 7 bases. Germline CDR1 is MDHEN and CDR2 is SYDVKM. CDR3 length: 13 amino acids. V gave up 3 bases and J gave up 7 bases; unmatched junction bases: 2. The CDR3, as DNA: TGTGCCAGCAGTTTGACAGGGTACGGGGAGCTGTTTTTT. It is translated as CASSLTGYGELFF.

The V and J genes are TRBV7-3 and TRBJ2-2, with 12 nucleotides matching TRBD2. Trimming removed 4 bases from V and 4 bases from J; junction bases left unmatched: 1. Germline CDR1 is SGHTA and CDR2 is FQGTGA. The CDR3 totals 15 residues. CDR3 DNA sequence: TGTGCCAGCAGCTCACTAGCGGGGGGCACCGGGGAGCTGTTTTTT. This sequence encodes CASSSLAGGTGELFF.

The V call is TRBV6-5, the J call TRBJ2-7; 8 nucleotides align to TRBD2. V shed 6 bases and J 2 bases; nucleotides not matched to a gene: 6. CDR3 size: 14 residues. Germline V CDR1 and CDR2: MNHEY, SVGAGI. The CDR3 DNA reads TGTGCCAGCAGATTTCGGGAGGGCCCCTACGAGCAGTACTTC. It translates to CASRFREGPYEQYF.

This clonotype was counted between two and nine times. The chain joins TRBV4-2 to TRBJ2-3; D not certain. CDR1 LGHNA and CDR2 YNFKEQ come from the germline V gene. Trimming stripped 1 base from V and 6 bases from J, with 14 bases between. This CDR3 spans 15 amino acids. DNA of the CDR3: TGTGCCAGCAGCCAAGCTCTCGACCCGGTGGATACGCAGTATTTT. Its protein product is CASSQALDPVDTQYF.

The rearrangement links TRBV7-2 to TRBJ2-5; possible D gene TRBD1, 7 bases. CDR3 size: 22 residues. Trimming took off 7 bases at V and 0 bases at J, with 36 bases between the two ends. Germline V gene sequence: CDR1 SGHTA, CDR2 FQGNSA. CDR3 nucleotides: TGTGCCAGCATCTTTAGTACAGGGGAGGTGGTTTGGATAGCGAGAAACCAAGAGACCCAGTACTTC. It codes for CASIFSTGEVVWIARNQETQYF. Full variable domain (missing parts from reference TRBV7-2 and TRBJ2-5): GAGVSQSPSNKVTEKGKDVELRCDPISGHTALYWYRQSLGQGLEFLIYFQGNSAPDKSGLPSDRFSAERTGGSVSTLTIQRTQQEDSAVYLCASIFSTGEVVWIARNQETQYFGPGTRLLVL.

This clonotype was recorded a few times. This CDR3 is CATSRDEGRDEQYF. Here the CDR3 DNA reads TGTGCCACCAGCAGAGATGAAGGGAGAGACGAGCAGTACTTC. The chain carries TRBV15 and TRBJ2-7; tentatively, D is TRBD2 (5 bases). The CDR3 consists of 14 residues. Germline lookup yields CDR1 LNHNV and CDR2 YYDKDF (reference sequence). V was shortened by 0 bases and J by 5 bases, with 11 bases between the two germline ends.

This clonotype was seen many times. This sequence joins TRBV9 and TRBJ2-1; no reliable D call. The CDR3 is 15 amino acids. V gave up 1 base and J gave up 4 bases, with 12 bases separating them. From germline, CDR1 is SGDLS and CDR2 YYNGEE. CDR3 sequence: CASSVRVATYNEQFF. CDR3 bases: TGTGCCAGCAGCGTAAGGGTAGCAACTTACAATGAGCAGTTCTTC.

This clonotype was detected a few times. The V gene is TRBV28, the J gene TRBJ1-2, with TRBD1 matching 8 bases. With 6 bases clipped from V and 8 bases from J, the junction kept 17 bases outside the gene matches. CDR3 length: 16 amino acids. Germline CDR1 MDHEN, CDR2 SYDVKM. The CDR3: CASSTQGQGQAGGYTF. The CDR3 DNA reads as TGTGCCAGCAGCACGCAGGGCCAGGGACAGGCGGGAGGCTACACCTTC.

This clonotype was seen repeatedly, ten times or more. The rearrangement links TRBV7-2 to TRBJ1-4; D is ambiguous. CDR3 length: 14 amino acids. Germline values: CDR1 SGHTA, CDR2 FQGNSA. The V end was cut by 3 bases, the J end by 3 bases, with 8 bases between. CDR3 sequence: CASSFFFPNEKLFF. CDR3 sequence (DNA): TGTGCCAGCAGCTTTTTTTTCCCTAATGAAAAACTGTTTTTT.

V gene TRBV7-8 combines with J gene TRBJ2-7; D remains ambiguous. Germline CDR1 SGHVS, CDR2 FQNEAQ. Trimming pared 5 bases from V and 3 bases from J, leaving 17 bases between. The CDR3 is 15 residues long. The CDR3 region is CASSGEGSGYYEQYF. The CDR3 nucleotides are TGTGCCAGCAGCGGGGAAGGGTCCGGCTACTACGAGCAGTACTTC.

This clonotype appeared once. The chain links TRBV3-1 to TRBJ2-7; 7 nucleotides align to TRBD1. There are 15 residues in the CDR3. The ends lost 1 base at V and 2 bases at J; junction bases unmatched: 5. From germline, CDR1 is LGHDT and CDR2 YNNKEL (reference sequence). CDR3 amino acids: CASSQGPDRAYEQYF. The CDR3 DNA follows: TGTGCCAGCAGCCAAGGCCCCGACAGGGCCTACGAGCAGTACTTC.

This clonotype appeared many times. This CDR3 is CASSFLSGAVYNEQFF. Here the CDR3 DNA reads TGTGCCAGCAGCTTTCTTAGCGGGGCCGTCTACAATGAGCAGTTCTTC. The gene calls are TRBV7-2 and TRBJ2-1; 8 nucleotides line up with TRBD2. The CDR3 extends over 16 amino acids. Per germline, CDR1 SGHTA and CDR2 FQGNSA. Trimming removed 3 bases from V and 3 bases from J; junction bases left unmatched: 7.

The chain carries TRBV6-6 and TRBJ2-3, with 9 bases lining up with TRBD2. Trimming removed 0 bases from V and 6 bases from J; junction bases left unmatched: 7. The CDR3 totals 16 residues. Germline V lookup: CDR1 MNHNY, CDR2 SVGAGI (reference sequence). In nucleotides, the CDR3 is TGTGCCAGCAGTTACTCGGGCGGGAGGGCCCTCGATACGCAGTATTTT. It yields the protein CASSYSGGRALDTQYF.

This clonotype was observed a few times. This chain links TRBV9 with TRBJ1-1; D is unclear. This CDR3 comprises 13 residues. CDR1 and CDR2 from the germline V gene are SGDLS and YYNGEE. V lost 7 bases and J lost 3, with 13 bases in between. The chain's CDR3 is CASSYGLDTEAFF. CDR3 coding DNA: TGTGCCAGCTCATACGGTTTAGACACTGAAGCTTTCTTT.

Many counts were recorded for this clonotype. The chain joins TRBV7-8 to TRBJ2-3; D unresolved. The CDR3 has 15 amino acids. In germline, CDR1 is SGHVS, CDR2 FQNEAQ. Trimming took 1 base from V and 0 from J, leaving 8 bases between them. CDR3 region: CASSLDAQSTDTQYF. The CDR3 nucleotides are TGTGCCAGCAGCTTAGACGCGCAAAGCACAGATACGCAGTATTTT.

This clonotype came up many times. The J gene is TRBJ2-3, the V gene TRBV6-5; D is unresolved. Germline-derived CDR1 and CDR2 are MNHEY and SVGAGI. The CDR3 has 12 residues. The germline V and J ends were trimmed by 1 base and 5 bases, with 4 bases remaining between them. CDR3 sequence: CASSYLGDTQYF. The DNA for the CDR3 is TGTGCCAGCAGTTACTTGGGAGATACGCAGTATTTT.

This clonotype was recorded many times. V and J are TRBV7-2 and TRBJ1-5, with 8 bases that match TRBD1. Trimming cost V 5 bases and J 7 bases; bases outside gene matches: 10. CDR3 length: 15 residues. Looked up from germline, CDR1 is SGHTA and CDR2 is FQGNSA. CDR3 bases: TGTGCCAGCAGCCGAGGACAGGGTTCTTACCAGCCCCAGCATTTT. Amino acids: CASSRGQGSYQPQHF.

V usage is TRBV28 and J usage is TRBJ2-1; tentative D call: TRBD2 (5 bases). Trimming pared 3 bases from V and 11 bases from J, leaving 11 bases between. This CDR3 is 12 amino acids long. Germline CDR1 and CDR2: MDHEN and SYDVKM. The CDR3 DNA reads as TGTGCCAGCAGTTTTCGCGCGGGTAAGCAGTTCTTC. Translated, it gives CASSFRAGKQFF.

This chain uses TRBV7-9 with TRBJ2-1; TRBD1 matches 7 bases. Germline CDR1 is SEHNR and CDR2 is FQNEAQ (reference sequence). Trimming cost V 3 bases and J 9 bases; bases outside gene matches: 5. The CDR3 consists of 13 residues. For the CDR3, the DNA is TGTGCCAGCAGCTTCCGACAGGGCGGTGAGCAGTTCTTC. Amino acid sequence: CASSFRQGGEQFF.

V gene TRBV19 combines with J gene TRBJ2-5; 7 nucleotides align to TRBD1. With 5 bases clipped from V and 6 bases from J, the junction kept 9 bases outside the gene matches. CDR3 length: 14 residues. The germline gives CDR1 LNHDA, CDR2 SQIVND (reference sequence). This chain's CDR3 is CASSVSTGLQTQYF. CDR3 nucleotides: TGTGCCAGTAGTGTTTCGACAGGGTTACAGACCCAGTACTTC.

The chain combines TRBV20-1 with TRBJ2-7; D perhaps matches TRBD1 (6 bases). Trimming stripped 6 bases from V and 4 bases from J, with 19 bases between. Germline loops: CDR1 DFQATT, CDR2 SNEGSKA (reference sequence). CDR3 length: 14 residues. The CDR3 loop is CSAITDRYLYEQYF. CDR3 bases: TGCAGTGCCATTACGGACAGATATTTATACGAGCAGTACTTC.

This clonotype was counted at least ten times. The V gene is TRBV7-2, the J gene TRBJ2-7; the D gene could be TRBD1 or TRBD2 (6 bases each). The V gene lost 5 bases and the J gene lost 7 bases, with 9 bases spanning the gap. Germline V gene sequence: CDR1 SGHTA, CDR2 FQGNSA. The CDR3 is 11 residues long. The CDR3 reads CASSPGAEQYF. For the CDR3, the DNA is TGTGCCAGCAGCCCGGGGGCTGAGCAGTACTTC.

This clonotype was counted between two and nine times. The chain joins TRBV28 to TRBJ2-1, with D perhaps TRBD1 or TRBD2 (5 bases each). Germline V lookup: CDR1 MDHEN, CDR2 SYDVKM. The length of the CDR3 is 14 residues. The ends were cut back, 4 bases at V and 6 bases at J, with 13 bases in the middle. CDR3: CASSSVGVLNEQFF. CDR3 nucleotides: TGTGCCAGCAGTTCCGTGGGGGTACTCAATGAGCAGTTCTTC.

This clonotype has a handful of counts. The chain combines TRBV4-1 with TRBJ1-2; D might be TRBD1 (5 bases). With 3 bases removed from V and 4 bases from J, the gap between germline ends came to 12 bases. The CDR3 consists of 14 residues. In germline, CDR1 is MGHRA, CDR2 YSYEKL. CDR3 nucleotide sequence: TGCGCCAGCAGCCAGAGCGACAGAGCCTATGGCTACACCTTC. This sequence encodes CASSQSDRAYGYTF.

This clonotype was seen ten or more times. The V gene is TRBV7-6, the J gene TRBJ1-2; tentatively, D is TRBD1 (5 bases). The V end lost 5 bases, the J end lost 1 base, and 23 bases lay between the germline ends. Germline V lookup: CDR1 SGHVS, CDR2 FNYEAQ. CDR3 size: 18 residues. The CDR3 loop reads CASSPRDQPGANNYGYTF. The CDR3 region has the DNA TGTGCCAGCAGCCCGAGAGACCAACCCGGGGCAAATAACTATGGCTACACCTTC.

This sequence joins TRBV19 and TRBJ1-5, with D tentatively TRBD1 (6 bases). This CDR3 region has 13 residues. The germline V gene encodes CDR1 LNHDA and CDR2 SQIVND (reference sequence). Trimming stripped 5 bases from V and 4 bases from J, with 9 bases between. The CDR3 DNA sequence: TGTGCCAGTAGTGGGACAACTAATCAGCCCCAGCATTTT. Protein sequence: CASSGTTNQPQHF.

The CDR3 here is CAISVKSYNSPLHF. The CDR3 DNA reads as TGTGCCATCAGTGTTAAAAGCTACAATTCACCCCTCCACTTT. The chain employs TRBV10-3 and TRBJ1-6; D remains ambiguous. V lost 4 bases and J lost 7, with 11 bases in between. The CDR3 sequence is 14 residues long. The germline V gene has CDR1 ENHRY and CDR2 SYGVKD.

This clonotype was detected a few times. V gene TRBV20-1 combines with J gene TRBJ2-5; no reliable D call. Trimming removed 7 bases at V and 4 bases at J, with 13 bases between. The germline CDR1 and CDR2 sequences are DFQATT and SNEGSKA (reference sequence). This CDR3 spans 12 amino acids. This CDR3 reads CSGVGPGETQYF. The CDR3 coding sequence is TGCAGTGGGGTCGGGCCCGGAGAGACCCAGTACTTC.